The following is a T cell receptor (beta chain) sequence with its context. Its antigen is currently unknown. CDR1 and CDR2 from the germline V gene are DFQATT and SNEGSKA (reference sequence). Trimming removed 3 bases at V and 6 bases at J, with 11 bases between. The CDR3 loop spans 12 amino acids. This sample is drawn from a study of response to subunit inactivated influenza vaccine. Points from the study as a whole: Each seasonal influenza vaccination recruits few new T cells, the authors suggested.

Each CDR3 protein gets one entry after TCRdb re-called the RT-PCR reads with MiXCR. The repertoire holds 500,000 or so distinct CDR3 sequences, about 17% seen once, with 3% in the top ten. The chain is built from TRBV20-1 and TRBJ1-1; no definite D call. Source: CD4+ T cells sorted from PBMCs, taken around 25 months after vaccination. The TCR comes from a man aged 50 to 69 who received an inactivated influenza vaccine. The CDR3 loop reads CSASPQLAEAFF. CDR3 nucleotides: TGCAGTGCTAGCCCTCAGCTCGCTGAAGCTTTCTTT.